The 8 T cell receptor beta chains below come from one sample, sequenced in a study of control samples from healthy donors and cancer patients. Measured with immunoSEQ multiplex PCR; TCRdb has only the in-frame clones, and not every one. This sample has about 190,000 clones, with roughly nine tenths found just once. Sequencing was carried out using blood. The receptors were gathered from a man aged 25-45 years in good health.

The genes are TRBV6-5 and TRBJ1-2; TRBD1 might be the D (6 bases). The CDR3 has 14 amino acids. Germline CDR1 and CDR2: MNHEY and SVGAGI. Trimming took off 8 bases at V and 7 bases at J, with 20 bases between the two ends. The DNA for the CDR3 is TGTGCCAGCGGAAGGGGGGGGTCCCTTGGTGGCTACACCTTC. Translation: CASGRGGSLGGYTF.

The chain has TRBV30 and TRBJ2-7, with 9 positions matching TRBD1. The J segment lost 2 bases and the V segment lost 1 base, leaving 3 bases of the junction unmatched. The length of the CDR3 is 14 residues. Germline values: CDR1 GTSNPN, CDR2 SVGIG (reference sequence). The CDR3 nucleotides are TGTGCCTGGAGTGGGGGACAGGGTACCTACGAGCAGTACTTC. It translates to CAWSGGQGTYEQYF.

The chain has TRBV15 and TRBJ2-3, with TRBD2 matching over 9 bases. Germline CDR1 reads LNHNV; CDR2 reads YYDKDF (reference sequence). The CDR3 extends over 15 amino acids. Trimming took 0 bases from V and 4 from J; bases not matched to a gene: 2. Here the CDR3 DNA reads TGTGCCACCAGCAGAGAGATAGCGGGGGCAGATACGCAGTATTTT. Translating it yields CATSREIAGADTQYF.

This CDR3 reads CASSFVQGSGNTIYF. CDR3 sequence (DNA): TGTGCCAGCAGTTTTGTTCAGGGGTCTGGAAACACCATATATTTT. V and J are TRBV28 and TRBJ1-3; D is perhaps TRBD1 (6 bases). V was pared by 3 bases and J by 1 base, with 10 bases between. Looked up from germline, CDR1 is MDHEN and CDR2 is SYDVKM. CDR3 length: 15 amino acids.

The V gene is TRBV6-6, the J gene TRBJ2-2; tentatively, D is TRBD1 or TRBD2 (5 bases each). Trimming pared 4 bases from V and 2 bases from J, leaving 14 bases between. Germline CDR1 is MNHNY and CDR2 is SVGAGI (reference sequence). The CDR3 extends over 16 amino acids. The CDR3 nucleotides read TGTGCCAGCAGTTGGGGGAGACAGAGAAACACCGGGGAGCTGTTTTTT. Protein: CASSWGRQRNTGELFF.

This chain connects TRBV25-1 to TRBJ2-3, with D tentatively TRBD1 (6 bases). Between the trimmed V and J ends, which lost 7 bases and 2 bases, there was a span of 19 bases. Germline CDR1 reads MGHDK; CDR2 reads SYGVNS. The CDR3 totals 16 residues. This CDR3 reads CASTPAPGAFTDTQYF. The CDR3, as DNA: TGTGCCAGCACCCCGGCCCCAGGGGCTTTCACAGATACGCAGTATTTT.

The chain links TRBV19 to TRBJ1-4, with a weak D call TRBD1 (6 bases). The V end lost 9 bases, the J end lost 7 bases, and 21 bases lay between the germline ends. The germline V gene encodes CDR1 LNHDA and CDR2 SQIVND (reference sequence). CDR3 length equals 15 residues. CDR3 sequence: CASSTLDRNGEKLFF. DNA for the CDR3: TGTGCCAGCTCGACCCTCGACAGGAATGGTGAAAAACTGTTTTTT.

This clone showed up just a few times. The chain carries TRBV11-2 and TRBJ2-7; D is ambiguous. The CDR3 has 14 residues. Trimming pared 0 bases from V and 3 bases from J, leaving 9 bases between. Germline CDR1 SGHAT, CDR2 FQNNGV. CDR3 protein: CASSLEVGHYEQYF. CDR3 DNA sequence: TGTGCCAGCAGCTTAGAGGTCGGTCACTACGAGCAGTACTTC. Full variable domain (missing parts from reference TRBV11-2 and TRBJ2-7): EAGVAQSPRYKIIEKRQSVAFWCNPISGHATLYWYQQILGQGPKLLIQFQNNGVVDDSQLPKDRFSAERLKGVDSTLKIQPAKLEDSAVYLCASSLEVGHYEQYFGPGTRLTVT.